Listed below are T cell receptor beta chains from one sample, sequenced in a study of T cells expressing NK-cell markers. TCRdb re-called the 5' RACE reads; one entry per CDR3 protein, DNA not given. This repertoire includes 150,000 to 180,000 distinct CDR3 sequences. The specimen was blood T cells: a sorted CD56 or NKG2C T cell subset, CD4+ or CD8+ T cells, or bulk PBMC T cells (not recorded which). These receptors came from a woman between 45 and 60 years old in good health. Both conserved end residues are part of each CDR3.

CDR3aa	v_gene	j_gene
CSARGVTTYNEQFF	TRBV20-1	TRBJ2-1
CASSQQHTEAFF	TRBV4-1	TRBJ1-1
CASSFSLEGTNEQFF	TRBV6-2/TRBV6-3	TRBJ2-1
CASSPGGSTSPLHF	TRBV3-1	TRBJ1-6
CASSSPAQTFSETQYF	TRBV7-6	TRBJ2-5
CASSLVPDSPEETQYF	TRBV7-9	TRBJ2-5
CASSLESTGTGGQFF	TRBV11-2	TRBJ2-1
CSARDLSERGSRQETQYF	TRBV20-1	TRBJ2-5
CATSDTSTGWETQYF	TRBV24-1	TRBJ2-5
CASSLTANSPLHF	TRBV27	TRBJ1-6
CASSLPEPPSGDMGETQYF	TRBV7-6	TRBJ2-5
CSALAGGPMNEQFF	TRBV20-1	TRBJ2-1
CASSLSSGRFRSWDEQFF	TRBV27	TRBJ2-1
CASSQFGTNNEQFF	TRBV3-1	TRBJ2-1
CASSFTGSGELFF	TRBV6-4	TRBJ2-2
CASSLVGRTEAFF	TRBV11-2	TRBJ1-1
CASTLSGGSSYEQYF	TRBV27	TRBJ2-7
CASSLAAAVNTGELFF	TRBV5-1	TRBJ2-2
CASSSDRGPTGELFF	TRBV7-6	TRBJ2-2
CASSLFAEEQYF	TRBV28	TRBJ2-7
CSARAFGLESQYF	TRBV20-1	TRBJ2-3
CASSFQIQGGKYF	TRBV6-5	TRBJ2-7
CASSPRSGQNYGYTF	TRBV11-2	TRBJ1-2
CATSDLWTSGNNEQFF	TRBV24-1	TRBJ2-1
CASSLGGTAEAFF	TRBV12-3/TRBV12-4	TRBJ1-1
CASSQVGNQETQYF	TRBV4-1	TRBJ2-5
CASSLAGGPADTQYF	TRBV3-1	TRBJ2-3
CSARLGWRDNQYF	TRBV20-1	TRBJ2-5
CASSLEDSGRAADEQFF	TRBV11-3	TRBJ2-1
CASSSERFGSYNEQFF	TRBV7-9	TRBJ2-1